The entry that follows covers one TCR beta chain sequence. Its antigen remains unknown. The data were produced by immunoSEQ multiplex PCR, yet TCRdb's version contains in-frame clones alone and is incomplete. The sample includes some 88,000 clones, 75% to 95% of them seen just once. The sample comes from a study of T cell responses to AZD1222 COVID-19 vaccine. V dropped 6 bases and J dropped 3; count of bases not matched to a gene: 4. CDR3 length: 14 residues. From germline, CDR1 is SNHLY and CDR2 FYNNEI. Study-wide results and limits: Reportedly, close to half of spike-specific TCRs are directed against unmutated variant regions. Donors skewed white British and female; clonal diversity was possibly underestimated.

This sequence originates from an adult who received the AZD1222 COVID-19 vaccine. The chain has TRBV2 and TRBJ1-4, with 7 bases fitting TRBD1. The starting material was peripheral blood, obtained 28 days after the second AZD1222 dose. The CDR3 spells CASSWTGANEKLFF. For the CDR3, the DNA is TGTGCCAGCAGCTGGACAGGAGCTAATGAAAAACTGTTTTTT.